A single sample is the source of the 28 T cell receptor beta chains below, sequenced in a study of PD-1 blockade in classical Hodgkin lymphoma. Every patient relapsed after autologous stem cell transplantation, and brentuximab vedotin exposure varied. Sequenced by immunoSEQ multiplex PCR; TCRdb stores in-frame clones only, minus some. The table includes roughly 20,000 clones, 70% to 90% detected once. The starting material was peripheral blood mononuclear cells (PBMCs), obtained before the second cycle of nivolumab. The receptors come from a human donor with classical Hodgkin lymphoma.

This clone was picked up one time. The chain recombines TRBV25-1 with TRBJ1-3; 11 bases match TRBD1. With V trimmed by 6 bases and J by 11 bases, 15 bases remained unmatched. Germline V lookup: CDR1 MGHDK, CDR2 SYGVNS. This CDR3 has 16 amino acids. Here the CDR3 DNA reads TGTGCCAGCAGGGCACCCGGGACAGGGGGATTAGTCTCCATATATTTT. It is translated as CASRAPGTGGLVSIYF.

CDR3 in amino acids: CASSLAGTSTYEQYF. The CDR3 nucleotides read TGCGCCAGCAGCTTGGCAGGGACCTCTACGTACGAGCAGTACTTC. J is TRBJ2-7 and V is TRBV5-1; TRBD1 or TRBD2 may be the D gene (5 bases each). Germline CDR1 and CDR2: SGHRS and YFSETQ. The V end lost 0 bases, the J end lost 4 bases, and 14 bases lay between the germline ends. This CDR3 is 15 amino acids long.

The J gene is TRBJ1-5, the V gene TRBV4-3, with a weak D call TRBD1 (5 bases). V was trimmed by 3 bases and J by 7 bases, leaving 13 bases between them. Germline lookup yields CDR1 LGHNA and CDR2 YSLEER. The CDR3 contains 14 residues. The DNA for the CDR3 is TGCGCCAGCAGCCAGGCCAGGGTAGGACAGCCCCAGCATTTT. It yields the protein CASSQARVGQPQHF.

The chain is built from TRBV5-1 and TRBJ2-7; D possibly corresponds to TRBD1 (6 bases). Germline CDR1 reads SGHRS; CDR2 reads YFSETQ. The CDR3 extends over 15 amino acids. V was trimmed by 0 bases and J by 2 bases, leaving 12 bases between them. The CDR3 sequence: CASSLVWDTTYEQYF. CDR3 coding DNA: TGCGCCAGCAGCTTGGTTTGGGACACCACCTACGAGCAGTACTTC.

The chain carries TRBV29-1 and TRBJ1-2, with a possible D match to TRBD1 (5 bases). Between the trimmed V and J ends, which lost 2 bases and 3 bases, there was a span of 10 bases. This CDR3 has 13 amino acids. Germline CDR1 is SQVTM and CDR2 is ANQGSEA. The CDR3 DNA sequence: TGCAGCGTTGAAATCGACAGTTACTATGGCTACACCTTC. Its translation is CSVEIDSYYGYTF.

The rearrangement joins TRBV2 to TRBJ1-5; tentatively, D is TRBD1 (6 bases). V shed 4 bases and J shed 5 bases, with 15 bases lying between them. The CDR3 is made up of 15 amino acids. Germline assignment: CDR1 SNHLY and CDR2 FYNNEI. The CDR3 sequence is CASSVPRGPDQPQHF. CDR3 coding DNA: TGTGCCAGCAGTGTTCCTCGGGGGCCTGATCAGCCCCAGCATTTT.

The rearrangement joins TRBV5-1 to TRBJ1-1; D call uncertain. The germline V gene encodes CDR1 SGHRS and CDR2 YFSETQ. This CDR3 comprises 13 residues. V was cut by 1 base and J by 1 base, with 5 bases left in between. CDR3: CASSLNPNTEAFF. Here the CDR3 DNA reads TGCGCCAGCAGCTTGAACCCGAACACTGAAGCTTTCTTT.

The genes are TRBV7-8 and TRBJ2-1, with 8 nucleotides matching TRBD1. Germline-derived CDR1 and CDR2 are SGHVS and FQNEAQ. V dropped 4 bases and J dropped 1; count of bases not matched to a gene: 3. CDR3 length: 15 amino acids. The CDR3 coding sequence is TGTGCCAGCAGCTGGACAGGGCGGTCCTACAATGAGCAGTTCTTC. This gives the protein CASSWTGRSYNEQFF.

This clone was observed a handful of times. This rearrangement joins TRBV7-8 to TRBJ2-1; D ambiguous. CDR1 and CDR2 (germline): SGHVS, FQNEAQ. The CDR3 loop spans 13 amino acids. Between the trimmed V and J ends, which lost 3 bases and 7 bases, there was a span of 10 bases. The CDR3 DNA reads TGTGCCAGCAGCTTTTCTCGTGGGAATGAGCAGTTCTTC. Translated, it gives CASSFSRGNEQFF.

This clone was observed a handful of times. The J gene is TRBJ2-1, the V gene TRBV5-5, with 9 bases matching TRBD1. J gave up 7 bases and V 4 bases, and 6 bases lay outside the gene matches. Germline CDR1 is SGHKS and CDR2 is YYEKEE (reference sequence). The CDR3 is 14 amino acids. CDR3 DNA sequence: TGTGCCAGCAGCCATGGGACAGGGAGGAATGAGCAGTTCTTC. Protein sequence: CASSHGTGRNEQFF.

This rearrangement joins TRBV19 to TRBJ1-6; no firm D call. Germline assignment: CDR1 LNHDA and CDR2 SQIVND (reference sequence). Trimming shortened V by 4 bases and J by 9 bases, and 13 bases separated the two germline ends. The CDR3 loop spans 14 amino acids. The CDR3 region is CASSRNSAVSPLHF. The CDR3 DNA follows: TGTGCCAGTAGTAGGAATAGCGCGGTTTCACCCCTCCACTTT.

This clone has only a few counts. V and J are TRBV5-1 and TRBJ2-2; D unresolved. V gave up 0 bases and J gave up 4 bases, with 10 bases separating them. The germline V gene has CDR1 SGHRS and CDR2 YFSETQ. This CDR3 region has 15 residues. The CDR3 spells CASSLALLGTGELFF. The CDR3 bases are TGCGCCAGCAGCTTGGCCCTCCTCGGCACCGGGGAGCTGTTTTTT.

The V call is TRBV7-9, the J call TRBJ1-5; D is unclear. Germline V gene lookup returns CDR1 SEHNR and CDR2 FQNEAQ (reference sequence). The CDR3 has 14 residues. V dropped 10 bases and J dropped 0 bases, with 13 bases sitting between them. CDR3 region: CATQDTVSNQPQHF. The CDR3 DNA sequence: TGTGCCACCCAAGATACAGTTAGCAATCAGCCCCAGCATTTT.

V is TRBV4-2 and J is TRBJ2-1; D gene ambiguous. The CDR3 is 15 residues long. Looked up from germline, CDR1 is LGHNA and CDR2 is YNFKEQ. The ends were cut back, 0 bases at V and 7 bases at J, with 13 bases in the middle. The CDR3 is CASSQDYFSENEQFF. CDR3 in DNA: TGTGCCAGCAGCCAAGATTACTTTTCTGAGAATGAGCAGTTCTTC.

The chain combines TRBV19 with TRBJ2-2; unclear D gene. The CDR3 extends over 14 amino acids. Germline V gene sequence: CDR1 LNHDA, CDR2 SQIVND (reference sequence). Trimming cost V 4 bases and J 1 base, with 7 bases left between them. The CDR3: CASSKTWNTGELFF. The CDR3 DNA sequence: TGTGCCAGTAGTAAAACCTGGAACACCGGGGAGCTGTTTTTT.

The V and J genes are TRBV6-1 and TRBJ2-5; D may match TRBD1 or TRBD2 (6 bases each). Trimming left V 10 bases short and J 6 bases short, with 21 bases between. Germline V CDR1 and CDR2: MNHNS, SASEGT. The CDR3 has 14 residues. CDR3 sequence: CATSPGGGLKTQYF. The CDR3 coding sequence is TGTGCCACCTCCCCGGGTGGGGGGCTGAAGACCCAGTACTTC.

The chain is built from TRBV5-1 and TRBJ2-3, with D possibly being TRBD1 (5 bases). Germline lookup yields CDR1 SGHRS and CDR2 YFSETQ. V lost 5 bases and J lost 3, with 7 bases in between. The CDR3 contains 12 residues. CDR3 sequence (DNA): TGCGCCAGCAGACCAGGGACAGATACGCAGTATTTT. Translated: CASRPGTDTQYF.

J is TRBJ2-3 and V is TRBV6-5, with TRBD2 matching over 8 bases. The CDR3 consists of 16 residues. The germline V gene encodes CDR1 MNHEY and CDR2 SVGAGI. With V trimmed by 4 bases and J by 1 base, 7 bases remained unmatched. The CDR3 loop reads CASSSTGRGGTDTQYF. CDR3 DNA sequence: TGTGCCAGCAGTTCGACCGGGCGGGGGGGCACAGATACGCAGTATTTT.

The chain carries TRBV5-4 and TRBJ1-1, with TRBD1 matching over 8 bases. The CDR3 is made up of 15 amino acids. Trimming took 3 bases from V and 6 from J; bases not matched to a gene: 10. Germline V gene lookup returns CDR1 SGHNT and CDR2 YYREEE (reference sequence). In DNA, the CDR3 is TGTGCCAGCAGCTCCTGGACAGGGTTAGGTTCTGAAGCTTTCTTT. As protein: CASSSWTGLGSEAFF.

This clone was recorded once. The gene calls are TRBV10-3 and TRBJ1-2; D uncertain. This CDR3 spans 13 amino acids. Trimming stripped 2 bases from V and 5 bases from J, with 9 bases between. The germline gives CDR1 ENHRY, CDR2 SYGVKD. The CDR3 nucleotides are TGTGCCATCAGTGAGGGGGAAGGGTATGGCTACACCTTC. Translation gives CAISEGEGYGYTF.

Remarks on this clone: Its ends do not fully match the called genes, so a read error is possible. The chain links TRBV5-1 to TRBJ1-6, with D unresolved. The CDR3 runs to 13 residues. Germline V gene data show CDR1 as SGHRS and CDR2 as YFSETQ. Written as DNA, the CDR3 is TGCGCCAGCAGCTTCGAGGGCATCCCCCCCCAATACTTT. Protein sequence: CASSFEGIPPQYF.

V usage is TRBV7-9 and J usage is TRBJ1-2; the D is unclear. The CDR3 is 12 amino acids. V was cut by 5 bases and J by 5 bases, with 9 bases left in between. Germline loops: CDR1 SEHNR, CDR2 FQNEAQ (reference sequence). The CDR3 loop reads CASSPLTYGYTF. CDR3 nucleotides: TGTGCCAGCAGCCCCCTAACATATGGCTACACCTTC.

The CDR3 loop is CASSWGAPLGVETQYF. CDR3 coding DNA: TGTGCCAGCAGTTGGGGAGCCCCTCTCGGGGTGGAGACCCAGTACTTC. The genes are TRBV28 and TRBJ2-5, with D possibly being TRBD2 (5 bases). The CDR3 has 16 amino acids. Trimming removed 4 bases from V and 5 bases from J, with 20 bases in between. In germline, CDR1 is MDHEN, CDR2 SYDVKM. The complete variable domain, with remaining parts taken from reference TRBV28 and TRBJ2-5, reads DVKVTQSSRYLVKRTGEKVFLECVQDMDHENMFWYRQDPGLGLRLIYFSYDVKMKEKGDIPEGYSVSREKKERFSLILESASTNQTSMYLCASSWGAPLGVETQYFGPGTRLLVL.

The rearrangement uses TRBV5-1 and TRBJ2-1; no firm D call. There are 15 residues in the CDR3. V lost 0 bases and J lost 4, with 11 bases in between. Per germline, CDR1 SGHRS and CDR2 YFSETQ. The CDR3 DNA follows: TGCGCCAGCAGCTTGGTCCTGGGCTTTTACAATGAGCAGTTCTTC. Protein: CASSLVLGFYNEQFF.

V is TRBV18 and J is TRBJ1-1; 7 bases align to TRBD1. This CDR3 has 15 residues. The germline gives CDR1 KGHSH, CDR2 LQKENI. V was clipped by 4 bases and J by 6 bases; unmatched bases: 11. The CDR3 is CASSRTSEGAAEAFF. Here the CDR3 DNA reads TGTGCCAGCTCACGGACCTCAGAGGGGGCCGCTGAAGCTTTCTTT.

The rearrangement uses TRBV9 and TRBJ2-1; 10 nucleotides match TRBD1. J gave up 2 bases and V 4 bases, and 6 bases lay outside the gene matches. The germline V gene has CDR1 SGDLS and CDR2 YYNGEE. The CDR3 loop spans 16 amino acids. CDR3 nucleotide sequence: TGTGCCAGCAGCCTAGGGGGGACAGGGGCCTACAATGAGCAGTTCTTC. Translated, it gives CASSLGGTGAYNEQFF.

This clone was counted between two and nine times. The chain carries TRBV6-6 and TRBJ1-6; D might be TRBD1 (6 bases). CDR1 is MNHNY, CDR2 SVGAGI, per germline (reference sequence). Trimming cost V 5 bases and J 8 bases, with 19 bases left between them. This CDR3 has 16 residues. CDR3 sequence reads: CASSHIVGGPDSPLHF. CDR3 nucleotides: TGTGCCAGCAGTCACATTGTGGGGGGGCCGGATTCACCCCTCCACTTT.

CDR3 amino acids: CASSVAGVDSPLHF. CDR3 in DNA: TGTGCCAGCAGCGTAGCAGGGGTCGATTCACCCCTCCACTTT. The rearrangement uses TRBV9 and TRBJ1-6; tentatively, D is TRBD1 (6 bases). CDR1 and CDR2 (germline): SGDLS, YYNGEE. The CDR3 is made up of 14 amino acids. The V gene lost 0 bases and the J gene lost 8 bases, with 9 bases spanning the gap.